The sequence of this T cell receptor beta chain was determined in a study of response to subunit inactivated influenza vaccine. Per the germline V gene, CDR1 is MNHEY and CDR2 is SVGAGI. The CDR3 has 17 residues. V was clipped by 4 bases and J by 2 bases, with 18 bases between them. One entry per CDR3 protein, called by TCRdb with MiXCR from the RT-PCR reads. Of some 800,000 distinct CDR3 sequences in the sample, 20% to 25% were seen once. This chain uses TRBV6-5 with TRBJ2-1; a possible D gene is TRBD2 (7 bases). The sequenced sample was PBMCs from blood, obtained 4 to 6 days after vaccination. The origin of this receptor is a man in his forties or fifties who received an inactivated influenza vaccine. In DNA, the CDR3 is TGTGCCAGCAGTTCCCTCCTAGGGGGGGAGCCCTACAATGAGCAGTTCTTC. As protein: CASSSLLGGEPYNEQFF.